The clone carrying this TCR beta chain was observed a few times. Produced via immunoSEQ multiplex PCR; TCRdb's table is partial and in-frame only. Of fewer than 700,000 clones detected, roughly 90% appear once; the ten largest clones hold approximately 0.01%. The data are from a study of shared T cell receptors in the human thymus. The CDR3 is 15 residues long. The germline V gene encodes CDR1 MGHDK and CDR2 SYGVNS. V lost 4 bases and J lost 1, with 10 bases in between. This sample also belongs to another study, concerning human thymus T cells. That study adds: Thymic tissue was derived from resections collected during corrective heart surgery. Use of V and J genes seemed skewed within the thymic and blood repertoires. There were highly overlapping thymic repertoires among unrelated individuals, as related research reported.

The sequencing input was thymocytes. This sequence originates from a boy in the first two years of life with a congenital heart defect. The rearrangement links TRBV25-1 to TRBJ2-2, with TRBD2 as a possible D gene (6 bases). CDR3 sequence: CASSGTGENTGELFF. CDR3 DNA: TGTGCCAGCAGTGGGACGGGGGAGAACACCGGGGAGCTGTTTTTT.